This T cell receptor beta chain is drawn from a study of blood T cells in healthy people across ages. The CDR3 totals 15 residues. The germline V gene has CDR1 PRHDT and CDR2 FYEKMQ (reference sequence). Regarding this clonotype: Its ends do not fully match the called genes, so a read error is possible.

A second PCR of roughly 7 to 11 cycles used a sample-barcoded 5' primer and a J-beta primer mix. Every cDNA was tagged by a template-switch adaptor with 12 random nucleotides. TCRdb independently ran MiXCR on the 5' RACE reads; one entry per CDR3 protein. The sample has 750,000 or so distinct CDR3 sequences; 20% to 25% are singletons. The sample providers were healthy Caucasian people from Russia, aged roughly 6 to 90. Isolating PBMCs gave at least 6 million of these cells per sample. The same sample was also studied in work on T cells of mothers and their children.

Sequencing used blood. The sequence derives from a boy aged 5-17 years in good health. This chain joins TRBV13 and TRBJ2-5; 7 bases line up with TRBD2. CDR3 coding DNA: TGTACCAGCGCTATGTACGCGGGAGAGCGAGAGACCCAGTACTTC. This encodes CTSAMYAGERETQYF.